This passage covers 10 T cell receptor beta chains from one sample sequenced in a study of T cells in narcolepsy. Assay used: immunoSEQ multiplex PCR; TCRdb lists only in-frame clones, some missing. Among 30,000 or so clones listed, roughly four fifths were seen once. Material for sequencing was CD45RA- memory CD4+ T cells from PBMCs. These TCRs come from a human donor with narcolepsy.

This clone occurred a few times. CDR3 in amino acids: CASRWTAGHGGYTF. In DNA, the CDR3 is TGTGCCAGCAGATGGACAGCGGGCCACGGTGGCTACACCTTC. This sequence joins TRBV28 and TRBJ1-2; D may be TRBD1 (6 bases). CDR1 and CDR2 from the germline V gene are MDHEN and SYDVKM. Trimming removed 6 bases from V and 7 bases from J, with 18 bases in between. The CDR3 totals 14 residues.

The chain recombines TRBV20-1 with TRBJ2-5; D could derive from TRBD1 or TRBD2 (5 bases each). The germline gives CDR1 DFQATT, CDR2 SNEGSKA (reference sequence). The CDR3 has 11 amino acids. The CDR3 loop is CGVNTGTTQYF. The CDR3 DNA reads TGCGGGGTTAATACCGGGACGACCCAGTACTTC.

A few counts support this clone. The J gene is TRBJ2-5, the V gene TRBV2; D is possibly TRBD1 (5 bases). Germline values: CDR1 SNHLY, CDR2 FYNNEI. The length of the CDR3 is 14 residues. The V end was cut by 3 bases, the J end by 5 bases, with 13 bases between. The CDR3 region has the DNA TGTGCCAGCAGTGACGGCAGGGTGGGGGAGACCCAGTACTTC. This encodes CASSDGRVGETQYF.

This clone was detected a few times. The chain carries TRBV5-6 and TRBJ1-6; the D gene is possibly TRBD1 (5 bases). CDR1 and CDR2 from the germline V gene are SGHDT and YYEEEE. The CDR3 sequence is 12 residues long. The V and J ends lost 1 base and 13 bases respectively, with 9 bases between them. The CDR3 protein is CASSLTGTPLHF. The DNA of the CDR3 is TGTGCCAGCAGCTTGACGGGGACGCCCCTCCACTTT.

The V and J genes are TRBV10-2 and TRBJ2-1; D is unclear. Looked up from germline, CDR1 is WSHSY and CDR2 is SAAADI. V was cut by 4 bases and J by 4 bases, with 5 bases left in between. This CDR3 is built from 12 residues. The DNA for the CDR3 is TGCGCCAGCAGTGCTACATACAATGAGCAGTTCTTC. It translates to CASSATYNEQFF.

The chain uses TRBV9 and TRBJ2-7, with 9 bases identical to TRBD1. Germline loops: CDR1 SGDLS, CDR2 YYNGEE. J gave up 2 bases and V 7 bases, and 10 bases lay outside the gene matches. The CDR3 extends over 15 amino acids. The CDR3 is CASSVGGTGPYEQYF. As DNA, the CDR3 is TGTGCCAGCTCCGTAGGTGGGACAGGGCCCTACGAGCAGTACTTC.

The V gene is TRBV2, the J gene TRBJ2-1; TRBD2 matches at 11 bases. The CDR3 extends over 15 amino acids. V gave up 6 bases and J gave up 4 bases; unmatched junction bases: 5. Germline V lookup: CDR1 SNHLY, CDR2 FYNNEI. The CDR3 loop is CASRELAGAYNEQFF. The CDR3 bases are TGTGCCAGCAGGGAACTAGCGGGGGCGTACAATGAGCAGTTCTTC.

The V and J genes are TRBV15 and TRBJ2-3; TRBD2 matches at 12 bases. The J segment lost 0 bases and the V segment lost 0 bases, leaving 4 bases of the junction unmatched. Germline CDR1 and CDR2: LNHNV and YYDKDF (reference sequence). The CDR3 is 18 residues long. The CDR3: CATSRELAGGSSTDTQYF. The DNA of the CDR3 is TGTGCCACCAGCAGAGAACTAGCGGGGGGTAGTAGCACAGATACGCAGTATTTT. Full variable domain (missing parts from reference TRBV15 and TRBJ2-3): DAMVIQNPRYQVTQFGKPVTLSCSQTLNHNVMYWYQQKSSQAPKLLFHYYDKDFNNEADTPDNFQSRRPNTSFCFLDIRSPGLGDTAMYLCATSRELAGGSSTDTQYFGPGTRLTVL.

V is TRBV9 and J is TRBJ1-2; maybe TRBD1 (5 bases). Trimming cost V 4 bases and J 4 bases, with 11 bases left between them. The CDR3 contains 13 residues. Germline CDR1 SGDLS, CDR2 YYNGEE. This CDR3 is CASSPLGGYGYTF. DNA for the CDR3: TGTGCCAGCAGCCCCCTTGGGGGCTATGGCTACACCTTC.

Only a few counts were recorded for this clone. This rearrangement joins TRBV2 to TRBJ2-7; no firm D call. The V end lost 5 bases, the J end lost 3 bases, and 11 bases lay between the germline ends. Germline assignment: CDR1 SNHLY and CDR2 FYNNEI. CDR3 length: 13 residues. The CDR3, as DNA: TGTGCCAGCAGTCTTCAGAGATACTACGAGCAGTACTTC. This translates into CASSLQRYYEQYF.